The 23 T cell receptor beta chains below were found in one sample sequenced in a study of regulatory T cells in long-lasting Graves disease. The time point was: newly diagnosed GD, antithyroid drugs for less than 3 months. The TCR library was made from RNA that had been extracted from PBMCs in TRIzol. Arm-PCR of CDR3 regions and iRepertoire HTBI primers were the basis on which TCR beta libraries were built. TCRdb re-derived calls from the multiplex PCR reads in MiXCR, one entry per CDR3 protein. The sample shows fewer than 450,000 distinct CDR3 sequences, approximately 15% of them seen only once. These records were also assigned to another study, of T cells in Graves' hyperthyroidism and ophthalmopathy.

The sample consisted of peripheral blood mononuclear cells (PBMCs), taken at new diagnosis, from a patient treated with antithyroid drugs. The receptors here all came from a woman in her thirties or forties with Graves disease.

V gene TRBV12-3 or TRBV12-4 combines with J gene TRBJ2-1; 13 nucleotides match TRBD2. The ends lost 6 bases at V and 5 bases at J; junction bases unmatched: 4. The CDR3 extends over 15 amino acids. The CDR3 DNA is TGTGCCAGCAGCGGGACTAGCGGGAAAAACAATGAGCAGTTCTTC. It encodes CASSGTSGKNNEQFF.

This clonotype was seen more than once but under ten times. The CDR3 spells CSASAGSRTFNSPLHF. The CDR3 bases are TGCAGTGCTAGCGCGGGCTCCCGGACCTTTAATTCACCCCTCCACTTT. The rearrangement uses TRBV20-1 and TRBJ1-6; D gene uncertain. The CDR3 has 16 residues. CDR1 and CDR2 from the germline V gene are DFQATT and SNEGSKA (reference sequence). The V gene lost 3 bases and the J gene lost 6 bases, with 18 bases spanning the gap.

As for this clonotype: A far larger clone differs by one base, so this is likely a read error. The chain couples TRBV5-5 to TRBJ1-5; D unresolved. CDR1 and CDR2 from the germline V gene are SGHKS and YYEKEE (reference sequence). This CDR3 comprises 14 residues. CDR3 region: CASSLGHSNQPRHF. Here the CDR3 DNA reads TGTGCCAGCAGCTTGGGCCATAGCAATCAGCCCCGGCATTTT.

This clonotype was seen ten or more times. CDR3 sequence reads: CASSWVRGPLGDTQYF. For the CDR3, the DNA is TGTGCCAGCAGCTGGGTGAGGGGGCCCTTAGGAGATACGCAGTATTTT. The chain combines TRBV7-8 with TRBJ2-3, with 7 bases that match TRBD1. With V trimmed by 4 bases and J by 5 bases, 12 bases remained unmatched. There are 16 residues in the CDR3. Germline values: CDR1 SGHVS, CDR2 FQNEAQ.

The chain has TRBV12-3 or TRBV12-4 and TRBJ1-1; D is unresolved. The CDR3 is made up of 12 amino acids. V was shortened by 1 base and J by 7 bases, with 7 bases between the two germline ends. CDR3 nucleotide sequence: TGTGCCAGCAGTTTAGACGGTAATGAAGCTTTCTTT. It encodes CASSLDGNEAFF.

This clonotype has a count of ten or more. The chain combines TRBV11-2 with TRBJ2-1; tentative D call: TRBD1 (5 bases). The V gene's germline CDR1 is SGHAT and CDR2 FQNNGV. Trimming pared 5 bases from V and 5 bases from J, leaving 19 bases between. This CDR3 region has 16 residues. CDR3 region: CASSLWTPSGDNEQFF. Written as DNA, the CDR3 is TGTGCCAGCAGCCTCTGGACACCCTCAGGCGACAATGAGCAGTTCTTC. Full variable domain (outside the CDR3, taken from reference TRBV11-2 and TRBJ2-1): EAGVAQSPRYKIIEKRQSVAFWCNPISGHATLYWYQQILGQGPKLLIQFQNNGVVDDSQLPKDRFSAERLKGVDSTLKIQPAKLEDSAVYLCASSLWTPSGDNEQFFGPGTRLTVL.

The chain uses TRBV27 and TRBJ2-1, with D possibly TRBD1 on 6 matching bases. The CDR3 sequence is 15 residues long. V lost 2 bases to trimming and J lost 6 bases, with 14 bases between them. Looked up from germline, CDR1 is MNHEY and CDR2 is SMNVEV (reference sequence). CDR3 coding DNA: TGTGCCAGCAGTTTACCAGGGGATGGTCTCAATGAGCAGTTCTTC. Amino acid sequence: CASSLPGDGLNEQFF.

The sample holds many counts of this clonotype. The genes are TRBV12-3 or TRBV12-4 and TRBJ1-1; maybe TRBD1 (6 bases). Trimming pared 6 bases from V and 4 bases from J, leaving 12 bases between. The CDR3 has 13 residues. This CDR3 reads CASRPTGPTEAFF. CDR3 nucleotide sequence: TGTGCCAGCAGACCTACAGGGCCCACTGAAGCTTTCTTT.

This clonotype was observed many times. The rearrangement uses TRBV24-1 and TRBJ2-5, with D perhaps matching TRBD1 (5 bases). The ends were cut back, 9 bases at V and 0 bases at J, with 10 bases in the middle. This CDR3 contains 13 residues. Germline CDR1 reads KGHDR; CDR2 reads SFDVKD. CDR3 sequence: CATGAVDQETQYF. In nucleotides, the CDR3 is TGTGCCACCGGGGCGGTAGACCAAGAGACCCAGTACTTC.

This clonotype came up many times. J is TRBJ2-3 and V is TRBV2; D is possibly TRBD2 (5 bases). V was shortened by 7 bases and J by 3 bases, with 14 bases between the two germline ends. Germline V gene sequence: CDR1 SNHLY, CDR2 FYNNEI. The CDR3 has 14 amino acids. CDR3 sequence reads: CASKGSVGTDTQYF. The CDR3, as DNA: TGTGCCAGCAAGGGTAGCGTTGGGACAGATACGCAGTATTTT.

Many counts were recorded for this clonotype. The rearrangement uses TRBV27 and TRBJ1-3; D remains ambiguous. Germline values: CDR1 MNHEY, CDR2 SMNVEV (reference sequence). The V gene lost 3 bases and the J gene lost 2 bases, with 8 bases spanning the gap. This CDR3 is 14 amino acids long. For the CDR3, the DNA is TGTGCCAGCAGTTTGGGCGGTGCTGGAAACACCATATATTTT. As protein: CASSLGGAGNTIYF.

This clonotype was found many times. V gene TRBV3-1 combines with J gene TRBJ1-6; D unresolved. Trimming pared 1 base from V and 6 bases from J, leaving 10 bases between. The CDR3 consists of 15 residues. CDR1 is LGHDT and CDR2 is YNNKEL in the germline V gene (reference sequence). CDR3 in amino acids: CASSQVTAGNSPLHF. For the CDR3, the DNA is TGTGCCAGCAGCCAAGTAACGGCCGGTAATTCACCCCTCCACTTT.

The sample holds many counts of this clonotype. CDR3 residues: CASSTGQGVVFYGYTF. DNA of the CDR3: TGCGCCAGCAGCACAGGACAGGGGGTTGTTTTCTATGGCTACACCTTC. The chain links TRBV5-1 to TRBJ1-2; 10 bases match TRBD1. The CDR3 is 16 residues long. CDR1 and CDR2 from the germline V gene are SGHRS and YFSETQ. Trimming took 4 bases from V and 4 from J; bases not matched to a gene: 10.

Regarding this clonotype: A far larger clone is one nucleotide away, so this likely arose from a read error. The chain is built from TRBV7-2 and TRBJ2-1; 8 bases align to TRBD2. This CDR3 comprises 15 residues. Germline values: CDR1 SGHTA, CDR2 FQGNSA. In nucleotides, the CDR3 is TGTGCCAGCAGCTATGAGCGGGGGAAACAAGAGACCCACTACTTC. Amino acids: CASSYERGKQETHYF. Together with reference TRBV7-2 and TRBJ2-1, the CDR3 gives the full variable domain: GAGVSQSPSNKVTEKGKDVELRCDPISGHTALYWYRQSLGQGLEFLIYFQGNSAPDKSGLPSDRFSAERTGGSVSTLTIQRTQQEDSAVYLCASSYERGKQETHYFGPGTRLTVL.

At least ten counts were recorded for this clonotype. The chain's CDR3 is CASSLGLLGSNTEAFF. CDR3 coding DNA: TGTGCCAGCAGCTTAGGGCTACTGGGCAGCAACACTGAAGCTTTCTTT. The genes are TRBV7-9 and TRBJ1-1, with D hard to call. The V and J ends lost 1 base and 2 bases respectively, with 14 bases between them. Germline CDR1 reads SEHNR; CDR2 reads FQNEAQ (reference sequence). This CDR3 spans 16 amino acids.

This clonotype was seen many times. This chain uses TRBV11-3 with TRBJ2-2; 7 bases line up with TRBD1. Germline loops: CDR1 SGHNT, CDR2 YENEEA. V shed 1 base and J 7 bases; nucleotides not matched to a gene: 0. The CDR3 extends over 13 amino acids. The CDR3 DNA is TGTGCCAGCAGCTTAGGACAGGGCGGGGAGCTGTTTTTT. This encodes CASSLGQGGELFF.

There are many counts of this clonotype. The chain uses TRBV7-9 and TRBJ1-1; D is possibly TRBD1 (5 bases). Trimming took off 5 bases at V and 6 bases at J, with 16 bases between the two ends. Germline CDR1 SEHNR, CDR2 FQNEAQ (reference sequence). The CDR3 has 14 residues. Here the CDR3 DNA reads TGTGCCAGCAGCCCCGGAGGGGTAGGTGCTGAAGCTTTCTTT. Translating gives CASSPGGVGAEAFF. The full variable domain, its missing parts supplied by reference TRBV7-9 and TRBJ1-1, is DTGVSQNPRHKITKRGQNVTFRCDPISEHNRLYWYRQTLGQGPEFLTYFQNEAQLEKSRLLSDRFSAERPKGSFSTLEIQRTEQGDSAMYLCASSPGGVGAEAFFGQGTRLTVV.

This clonotype was counted at least ten times. At one boundary the junction diverges from the germline segment, which might be a read error. The V and J genes are TRBV7-7 and TRBJ2-3, with a possible D match to TRBD2 (7 bases). CDR1 SSHAT and CDR2 FNYEAQ come from the germline V gene (reference sequence). This CDR3 has 14 residues. The CDR3 DNA follows: TGTGCTAGCAGCAACGGGAGGAGGGGGGATACGCAGTATTTT. It encodes CASSNGRRGDTQYF.

This clonotype was detected many times. This chain connects TRBV12-3 or TRBV12-4 to TRBJ2-3, with TRBD2 matching 8 bases. With 2 bases clipped from V and 6 bases from J, the junction kept 7 bases outside the gene matches. This CDR3 contains 15 residues. CDR3 sequence reads: CASSLYAGGSDTQYF. The CDR3 nucleotides read TGTGCCAGCAGTTTATACGCGGGAGGTTCGGATACGCAGTATTTT.

The sample holds many counts of this clonotype. The V gene is TRBV28, the J gene TRBJ2-3; perhaps TRBD2 as D (5 bases). Per the germline V gene, CDR1 is MDHEN and CDR2 is SYDVKM. The CDR3 extends over 16 amino acids. Trimming left V 5 bases short and J 3 bases short, with 18 bases between. CDR3 sequence (DNA): TGTGCCAGCAGTACCCCTGAGGCGGGCAATACAGATACGCAGTATTTT. Protein product: CASSTPEAGNTDTQYF. Full variable domain (outside the CDR3, taken from reference TRBV28 and TRBJ2-3): DVKVTQSSRYLVKRTGEKVFLECVQDMDHENMFWYRQDPGLGLRLIYFSYDVKMKEKGDIPEGYSVSREKKERFSLILESASTNQTSMYLCASSTPEAGNTDTQYFGPGTRLTVL.

As for this clonotype: A far larger clone is only one base removed, so a read error is likely. The V gene is TRBV28, the J gene TRBJ2-1; TRBD2 matches 7 bases. Per the germline V gene, CDR1 is MDHEN and CDR2 is SYDVKM. CDR3 length: 16 residues. The CDR3: CASSLTSESSYDEQFF. CDR3 nucleotides: TGTGCCAGCAGCTTAACTAGCGAGAGCTCCTACGATGAGCAGTTCTTC.

There are many counts of this clonotype. The rearrangement links TRBV14 to TRBJ2-1, with D perhaps being TRBD1 or TRBD2 (6 bases each). In germline, CDR1 is SGHDN, CDR2 FVKESK. The CDR3 runs 16 residues. With 4 bases removed from V and 5 bases from J, the gap between germline ends came to 18 bases. The CDR3 bases are TGTGCCAGCAGCCGCACCGTCTGGGGGGCTCACAATGAGCAGTTCTTC. Amino acid sequence: CASSRTVWGAHNEQFF.

This clonotype has at least ten counts. The rearrangement joins TRBV2 to TRBJ1-4; no clear D gene. V lost 10 bases and J 2 bases, leaving 11 bases between the germline ends. The CDR3 sequence is 13 residues long. The germline V gene has CDR1 SNHLY and CDR2 FYNNEI. DNA of the CDR3: TGTGCCACCACCCAAGACACTAATGAAAAACTGTTTTTT. Translation gives CATTQDTNEKLFF.